The source of this T cell receptor (beta chain) is a study of tumor-infiltrating lymphocytes in localized non-small cell lung cancer. Findings and limits, study-wide: TCR sequencing covered a subset of patients with enough tissue. Tumors had more T cell infiltration than uninvolved lung, per TCRbeta sequencing and CD3 counts. No link was found between tumor T-cell fraction and recurrence-free survival.

The V and J ends lost 0 bases and 2 bases respectively, with 8 bases between them. Germline V lookup: CDR1 SGHRS, CDR2 YFSETQ. CDR3 size: 14 residues. Assay: immunoSEQ multiplex PCR; the TCRdb copy retains only in-frame clones and omits some. The sample lists about 15,000 clones; about 69% were seen once. On this clone itself: Its antigen is not identified.

This rearrangement joins TRBV5-1 to TRBJ2-5; no clear D. The sequence was collected from a human donor with non-small cell lung cancer. The sequencing input was lung tumor tissue. The CDR3, as DNA: TGCGCCAGCAGCTTGGAACACTTTCAAGAGACCCAGTACTTC. It codes for CASSLEHFQETQYF.